The 19 T cell receptor beta chains listed next were all sequenced from one sample in a study of T cell responses to AZD1222 COVID-19 vaccine (dated by TCRdb to the early 2020s). Receptor libraries were prepared by the immunoSEQ multiplex PCR assay. TCRdb's version of the immuneACCESS table is confined to in-frame rearrangements and falls short of the full clone set. An unresolved V gene accounts for under half of the shortfall where checked; the remainder is of unknown origin. This sample lists some 130,000 clones; 93% were detected once. Approximately 3.3% of the sample lies in the top ten. The time point label, as the study defines it: baseline before first vaccination. This sample comprised peripheral blood, obtained on day 0 of AZD1222 vaccination. Source of these receptors: an adult in good health.

The J gene is TRBJ1-4, the V gene TRBV2; TRBD1 agrees at 11 bases. CDR1 is SNHLY, CDR2 FYNNEI, per germline. This CDR3 has 17 residues. V shed 4 bases, J shed 3 bases, and the junction held 7 bases outside the gene matches. CDR3 amino acids: CASSGDRGAVANEKLFF. In DNA, the CDR3 is TGTGCCAGCAGTGGGGACAGGGGGGCCGTCGCTAATGAAAAACTGTTTTTT.

This chain connects TRBV28 to TRBJ2-7; 7 nucleotides match TRBD2. The CDR3 runs to 16 residues. With V trimmed by 4 bases and J by 2 bases, 11 bases remained unmatched. Germline lookup yields CDR1 MDHEN and CDR2 SYDVKM. CDR3 sequence reads: CASSYPLKAGAYEQYF. CDR3 DNA: TGTGCCAGCAGTTACCCCCTCAAGGCGGGAGCCTACGAGCAGTACTTC.

The chain carries TRBV7-8 and TRBJ1-6; TRBD1 is a possible D gene (5 bases). This CDR3 region has 14 residues. Germline CDR1 SGHVS, CDR2 FQNEAQ. Between the trimmed V and J ends, which lost 6 bases and 9 bases, there was a span of 15 bases. CDR3 residues: CASSWDVEGSPLHF. The CDR3 DNA is TGTGCCAGCAGTTGGGACGTGGAGGGTTCACCCCTCCACTTT.

The V gene is TRBV9, the J gene TRBJ2-5; the D gene is possibly TRBD2 (5 bases). The CDR3 length is 15 residues. V was clipped by 0 bases and J by 3 bases, with 12 bases between them. Germline assignment: CDR1 SGDLS and CDR2 YYNGEE. The CDR3 loop reads CASSVVGSEEETQYF. CDR3 coding DNA: TGTGCCAGCAGCGTAGTCGGTAGCGAGGAAGAGACCCAGTACTTC.

CDR3 region: CASSPNRGDTEAFF. CDR3 nucleotides: TGTGCCAGCAGCCCAAACAGGGGAGATACTGAAGCTTTCTTT. This sequence joins TRBV7-9 and TRBJ1-1; 7 bases match TRBD1. Per the germline V gene, CDR1 is SEHNR and CDR2 is FQNEAQ (reference sequence). V gave up 5 bases and J gave up 5 bases; unmatched junction bases: 8. The CDR3 is 14 amino acids.

This sequence joins TRBV7-2 and TRBJ1-1, with D perhaps matching TRBD1 (5 bases). With 1 base removed from V and 2 bases from J, the gap between germline ends came to 11 bases. The CDR3 is 15 residues long. Looked up from germline, CDR1 is SGHTA and CDR2 is FQGNSA. The CDR3 bases are TGTGCCAGCAGCTTAGGGTCGAGGGGAAACACTGAAGCTTTCTTT. Translation: CASSLGSRGNTEAFF.

The chain has TRBV29-1 and TRBJ2-1, with 7 nucleotides matching TRBD2. This CDR3 is 16 amino acids long. The germline V gene has CDR1 SQVTM and CDR2 ANQGSEA. Losses at the gene ends were 5 bases for V and 0 bases for J; bases not matched to a gene: 10. The CDR3 nucleotides read TGCAGCGTTAGCTCCGGCGGGAGCAGCTCCTACAATGAGCAGTTCTTC. This gives the protein CSVSSGGSSSYNEQFF.

This clone was seen just once. The chain carries TRBV12-3 or TRBV12-4 and TRBJ1-5; no firm D call. The CDR3 sequence is 13 residues long. V lost 1 base and J 5 bases, leaving 6 bases between the germline ends. As DNA, the CDR3 is TGTGCCAGCAGTTTAGGCATTTATCAGCCCCAGCATTTT. It is translated as CASSLGIYQPQHF.

V is TRBV27 and J is TRBJ2-7; TRBD1 or TRBD2 may be the D gene (5 bases each). Deletions cut 6 bases from V and 2 bases from J, with 29 bases between. This CDR3 has 19 amino acids. Germline lookup yields CDR1 MNHEY and CDR2 SMNVEV (reference sequence). The DNA of the CDR3 is TGTGCCAGCAGGCCCCTTTTTCCCTCGCGAGGGGCGTCGCCCTACGAGCAGTACTTC. Residues: CASRPLFPSRGASPYEQYF.

The chain has TRBV3-1 (or the pseudogene TRBV3-2) and TRBJ1-4, with 12 nucleotides matching TRBD1. The CDR3 is 15 amino acids. The V gene's germline CDR1 is LGHDT and CDR2 YNNKEL (reference sequence). V shed 5 bases and J 8 bases; nucleotides not matched to a gene: 6. The CDR3 here is CASSSTGQGAEKLFF. CDR3 nucleotide sequence: TGTGCCAGCAGCTCGACGGGACAGGGGGCCGAAAAACTGTTTTTT.

The gene calls are TRBV28 and TRBJ2-7, with D unclear. Germline lookup yields CDR1 MDHEN and CDR2 SYDVKM. V dropped 3 bases and J dropped 2 bases, with 8 bases sitting between them. The CDR3 consists of 13 residues. CDR3 DNA: TGTGCCAGCAGTTTGGGCCCGACCTACGAGCAGTACTTC. The encoded protein is CASSLGPTYEQYF.

This clone was recorded once. The chain is built from TRBV5-1 and TRBJ2-7; possibly TRBD1 or TRBD2 for D (5 bases each). The germline V and J ends were trimmed by 3 bases and 2 bases, with 9 bases remaining between them. Germline V CDR1 and CDR2: SGHRS, YFSETQ. The CDR3 is made up of 13 amino acids. For the CDR3, the DNA is TGCGCCAGCAGCTGGGACGTGACCTACGAGCAGTACTTC. Translated, it gives CASSWDVTYEQYF.

The gene calls are TRBV7-8 and TRBJ2-1; TRBD2 matches at 12 bases. The germline V gene has CDR1 SGHVS and CDR2 FQNEAQ. V shed 7 bases, J shed 9 bases, and the junction held 10 bases outside the gene matches. The CDR3 has 15 amino acids. The chain's CDR3 is CASNRASGRAREQFF. Written as DNA, the CDR3 is TGTGCCAGCAATCGGGCTAGCGGGAGGGCCCGTGAGCAGTTCTTC.

This CDR3 reads CASSEGGGLNYGYTF. The CDR3 coding sequence is TGTGCCAGCAGTGAAGGCGGGGGGCTTAACTATGGCTACACCTTC. The chain links TRBV6-1 to TRBJ1-2; TRBD1 is a possible D gene (6 bases). Per germline, CDR1 MNHNS and CDR2 SASEGT. Trimming stripped 1 base from V and 1 base from J, with 10 bases between. The CDR3 has 15 residues.

The rearrangement uses TRBV7-7 and TRBJ2-2; weak D call: TRBD1 (6 bases). The V gene lost 5 bases and the J gene lost 6 bases, with 16 bases spanning the gap. Germline V gene data show CDR1 as SSHAT and CDR2 as FNYEAQ (reference sequence). This CDR3 spans 15 amino acids. The DNA for the CDR3 is TGTGCCAGCAGCCCGGGACACCGAGAGGCCGGGGAGCTGTTTTTT. This gives the protein CASSPGHREAGELFF.

The chain has TRBV28 and TRBJ1-2, with D perhaps matching TRBD1 (6 bases). Germline values: CDR1 MDHEN, CDR2 SYDVKM. Trimming removed 5 bases from V and 5 bases from J, with 21 bases in between. CDR3 length: 16 amino acids. CDR3 in amino acids: CASSLRTEIILYGYTF. The CDR3 bases are TGTGCCAGCAGTCTCCGGACAGAGATCATTCTTTATGGCTACACCTTC.

V gene TRBV19 combines with J gene TRBJ1-3, with D uncertain. Germline CDR1 and CDR2: LNHDA and SQIVND (reference sequence). V lost 4 bases to trimming and J lost 2 bases, with 6 bases between them. The CDR3 totals 13 residues. The CDR3 sequence is CASSRGPGNTIYF. The DNA of the CDR3 is TGTGCCAGTAGTAGAGGGCCTGGAAACACCATATATTTT.

The genes are TRBV9 and TRBJ1-5; 9 bases line up with TRBD1. CDR1 is SGDLS, CDR2 YYNGEE, per germline. The CDR3 runs to 15 residues. The V segment lost 0 bases and the J segment 5 bases; nucleotides outside the gene matches: 3. The CDR3 region is CASSVAGDRDQPQHF. CDR3 in DNA: TGTGCCAGCAGCGTAGCTGGGGACAGGGATCAGCCCCAGCATTTT.

The chain combines TRBV6-6 with TRBJ1-6, with D possibly TRBD1 on 5 matching bases. The V end lost 5 bases, the J end lost 0 bases, and 17 bases lay between the germline ends. This CDR3 region has 18 residues. Germline V gives CDR1 MNHNY, CDR2 SVGAGI (reference sequence). The CDR3 sequence is CASSPLRGGSSYNSPLHF. For the CDR3, the DNA is TGTGCCAGCAGTCCCCTCCGGGGGGGGAGCTCCTATAATTCACCCCTCCACTTT.